Listed below are T cell receptor beta chains from one sample, sequenced in a study of cytomegalovirus exposure and HLA in healthy donors. This table comes from immunoSEQ multiplex PCR, and its TCRdb copy is limited to in-frame clones, with some not included. The sample carries 120,000 or so clones, about 80% recorded once. Material: PBMCs. The receptors here all came from a man aged 60-69 years in good health and CMV-seropositive. CDR3s include the opening cysteine and the closing phenylalanine or tryptophan. The D gene is left open where the match is weak.

d_gene	v_gene	j_gene	CDR3nt	CDR3aa
.	TRBV2	TRBJ2-3	TGTGCCAGCACCGGACAGCCTAGCACAGATACGCAGTATTTT	CASTGQPSTDTQYF
.	TRBV5-6	TRBJ2-7	TGTGCCAGCAGTCGCGCTGGACAGAACTACGAGCAGTACTTC	CASSRAGQNYEQYF
TRBD1	TRBV6-6	TRBJ2-1	TGTGCCAGCATCCCGGGCGGACAGGGCAGTGAGCAGTTCTTC	CASIPGGQGSEQFF
TRBD1	TRBV19	TRBJ2-7	TGTGCCAGTAGTATCGGAGGGACAGGGGTTGGGGAGCAGTACTTC	CASSIGGTGVGEQYF
TRBD1	TRBV27	TRBJ1-1	TGTGCCAGCAGTATGGACAGGGTTCCCAACACTGAAGCTTTCTTT	CASSMDRVPNTEAFF
TRBD1	TRBV10-1	TRBJ2-7	TGCGCCAGCAGTATAGACAGGGGCCGACTTAGCGAGCAGTACTTC	CASSIDRGRLSEQYF
TRBD2	TRBV11-2	TRBJ2-5	TGTGCCAGCAGCTTAAGGCGGGGGAGGGGAGAGACCCAGTACTTC	CASSLRRGRGETQYF
.	TRBV5-6	TRBJ2-3	TGTGCCAGCAGCTCCCCAGGGGCCTCAGATACGCAGTATTTT	CASSSPGASDTQYF
TRBD2	TRBV19	TRBJ2-3	TGTGCCAGTAGTATAGATAGGCTAGCGGGGTCGCAGTATTTT	CASSIDRLAGSQYF
TRBD1	TRBV15	TRBJ2-7	TGTGCCACCAGCGGAACGGGACAGCTCTACGAGCAGTACTTC	CATSGTGQLYEQYF
TRBD1	TRBV6-6	TRBJ2-5	TGTGCCAGCAGTCTCTGGACAGGGAGGCTAAAAGAGACCCAGTACTTC	CASSLWTGRLKETQYF
.	TRBV30	TRBJ1-5	TGTGCCTGGAGCGAGGGATTTGGCAATCAGCCCCAGCATTTT	CAWSEGFGNQPQHF